These 18 T cell receptor beta chains came from one sample sequenced in a study of neurological immune-mediated disorders. Via MiXCR, TCRdb re-called the 5' RACE reads, giving one row per CDR3 protein. The sample includes 50,000 to 75,000 distinct CDR3 sequences, over 9.5% seen only once; the top ten take around 11%. The sample comprised PBMCs. The receptors here all came from a woman aged 60-70 years with HTLV-1-associated myelopathy (HAM/TSP).

This clonotype was observed a handful of times. CDR3 bases: TGTGCCAGCAGCCCGTATGCGAGCGGGACAAGCTTGTCTTACGAGCAGTACTTC. This sequence encodes CASSPYASGTSLSYEQYF. The chain employs TRBV7-9 and TRBJ2-7; D is perhaps TRBD2 (7 bases). The CDR3 has 18 amino acids. V shed 5 bases and J shed 4 bases, with 27 bases lying between them. From germline, CDR1 is SEHNR and CDR2 FQNEAQ (reference sequence). Filled out from reference TRBV7-9 and TRBJ2-7, the complete variable domain reads DTGVSQNPRHKITKRGQNVTFRCDPISEHNRLYWYRQTLGQGPEFLTYFQNEAQLEKSRLLSDRFSAERPKGSFSTLEIQRTEQGDSAMYLCASSPYASGTSLSYEQYFGPGTRLTVT.

There are many counts of this clonotype. The chain's CDR3 is CASRVVGNEQFF. The DNA of the CDR3 is TGTGCCAGCAGGGTAGTGGGGAATGAGCAGTTCTTC. V is TRBV28 and J is TRBJ2-1; D not resolved. This CDR3 comprises 12 residues. The V end lost 6 bases, the J end lost 7 bases, and 10 bases lay between the germline ends. The germline CDR1 and CDR2 sequences are MDHEN and SYDVKM.

This clonotype was picked up many times. The rearrangement uses TRBV12-3 or TRBV12-4 and TRBJ2-1, with D possibly being TRBD2 (6 bases). Deletions cut 7 bases from V and 9 bases from J, with 22 bases between. CDR3 size: 15 residues. CDR3 in DNA: TGTGCCAGCACCATAAAGGGAGGTATGTTAGGTGAGCAGTTCTTC. Protein product: CASTIKGGMLGEQFF.

At least ten counts were recorded for this clonotype. This rearrangement joins TRBV18 to TRBJ1-2; D gene uncertain. The CDR3 is 13 amino acids. V was trimmed by 1 base and J by 7 bases, leaving 10 bases between them. Germline V gene data show CDR1 as KGHSH and CDR2 as LQKENI. CDR3 nucleotides: TGTGCCAGCTCACCACGTTCCGAGGGTGGCTACACCTTC. This sequence encodes CASSPRSEGGYTF.

The V gene is TRBV6-6, the J gene TRBJ2-5; TRBD2 agrees at 14 bases. V gave up 5 bases and J gave up 1 base; unmatched junction bases: 6. Per germline, CDR1 MNHNY and CDR2 SVGAGI (reference sequence). The length of the CDR3 is 17 residues. The CDR3 region has the DNA TGTGCCAGCAGTCCGGGACTAGCGGGAGTGTCCCAAGAGACCCAGTACTTC. It codes for CASSPGLAGVSQETQYF.

This clonotype was counted many times. The chain combines TRBV20-1 with TRBJ2-3; D remains unclear. CDR1 DFQATT and CDR2 SNEGSKA come from the germline V gene (reference sequence). Trimming shortened V by 3 bases and J by 5 bases, and 6 bases separated the two germline ends. This CDR3 has 11 amino acids. The CDR3 spells CSASQVDTQYF. CDR3 DNA: TGCAGTGCTAGCCAAGTAGATACGCAGTATTTT.

This clonotype was seen ten or more times. The V and J genes are TRBV21-1 and TRBJ1-5. TRBV21-1 is a documented pseudogene. This CDR3 is 16 amino acids long. The CDR3 loop reads CASSKAADFSNQPQHF. The CDR3 coding sequence is TGTGCCAGCAGCAAAGCGGCGGATTTTAGCAATCAGCCCCAGCATTTT.

About this clonotype itself: Possible read error: a much larger clone is one base away. The gene calls are TRBV20-1 and TRBJ2-1; 10 bases map to TRBD2. This CDR3 spans 16 amino acids. Germline V gene lookup returns CDR1 DFQATT and CDR2 SNEGSKA (reference sequence). With 2 bases clipped from V and 4 bases from J, the junction kept 8 bases outside the gene matches. The CDR3 sequence is CSARMGLARAYNEQFF. The CDR3 nucleotides read TGCAGTGCTAGAATGGGACTAGCGAGAGCTTACAATGAGCAGTTCTTC.

As for this clonotype: A much larger clonotype is one base distant, so this may be a read error. The chain uses TRBV3-1 and TRBJ1-1, with 7 bases identical to TRBD1. This CDR3 region has 17 residues. The trim removed 2 bases at V and 4 bases at J, leaving 13 bases unmatched. Germline CDR1 LGHDT, CDR2 YNNKEL (reference sequence). The DNA of the CDR3 is TGTGCCAGCAGCCAAAAGACAGGGTGGTTAGGAAGCACTGAAGCTTTCTTT. It is translated as CASSQKTGWLGSTEAFF. The variable domain in full, with the rest retrieved from reference TRBV3-1 and TRBJ1-1, is DTAVSQTPKYLVTQMGNDKSIKCEQNLGHDTMYWYKQDSKKFLKIMFSYNNKELIINETVPNRFSPKSPDKAHLNLHINSLELGDSAVYFCASSQKTGWLGSTEAFFGQGTRLTVV.

This clonotype has only a few counts. The V call is TRBV28, the J call TRBJ2-3; 7 bases line up with TRBD1. Germline loops: CDR1 MDHEN, CDR2 SYDVKM. CDR3 length: 12 amino acids. V dropped 1 base and J dropped 10; count of bases not matched to a gene: 2. As DNA, the CDR3 is TGTGCCAGCAGTTTATCGCAGGGGGCGCAGTATTTT. Translation gives CASSLSQGAQYF.

This clonotype was observed many times. The chain employs TRBV27 and TRBJ1-1; 7 nucleotides agree with TRBD1. V lost 6 bases and J lost 2; bases outside the gene matches: 6. The V gene's germline CDR1 is MNHEY and CDR2 SMNVEV (reference sequence). This CDR3 spans 14 amino acids. The CDR3 here is CASSAGTANTEAFF. The CDR3 DNA follows: TGTGCCAGCAGCGCTGGGACAGCTAACACTGAAGCTTTCTTT.

The sample holds many counts of this clonotype. The chain joins TRBV6-5 to TRBJ2-7; tentative D call: TRBD1 (6 bases). The CDR3 loop spans 14 amino acids. Germline V gene sequence: CDR1 MNHEY, CDR2 SVGAGI. V dropped 6 bases and J dropped 2 bases, with 14 bases sitting between them. The CDR3 DNA is TGTGCCAGCAGGGGGTCTAGGGACACCTACGAGCAGTACTTC. It is translated as CASRGSRDTYEQYF.

In its sample, this clonotype was seen many times. This chain connects TRBV9 to TRBJ2-7, with 9 bases aligning to TRBD2. V lost 0 bases, J lost 4 bases, and 5 bases stayed unmatched. This CDR3 has 15 amino acids. Germline CDR1 is SGDLS and CDR2 is YYNGEE. The CDR3 spells CASSVGASGIYEQYF. In DNA, the CDR3 is TGTGCCAGCAGCGTAGGGGCTAGCGGGATTTACGAGCAGTACTTC.

In this sample, this clonotype turned up many times. CDR3 amino acids: CASLRDRGLTNEKLFF. The CDR3 DNA sequence: TGTGCCAGTCTCCGGGACAGGGGGCTCACTAATGAAAAACTGTTTTTT. The rearrangement joins TRBV28 to TRBJ1-4; 12 positions match TRBD1. The CDR3 length is 16 residues. CDR1 is MDHEN and CDR2 is SYDVKM in the germline V gene. The V segment lost 9 bases and the J segment 2 bases; nucleotides outside the gene matches: 7.

At least ten counts were recorded for this clonotype. The chain joins TRBV3-1 to TRBJ2-5; D unclear. Germline V gene sequence: CDR1 LGHDT, CDR2 YNNKEL (reference sequence). The length of the CDR3 is 11 residues. With 1 base removed from V and 8 bases from J, the gap between germline ends came to 5 bases. The CDR3 nucleotides read TGTGCCAGCAGCCAAGGCGCAACCCAGTACTTC. Translation: CASSQGATQYF.

There are many counts of this clonotype. The J gene is TRBJ2-7, the V gene TRBV27, with D uncertain. Trimming removed 3 bases at V and 3 bases at J, with 9 bases between. The CDR3 extends over 13 amino acids. CDR1 and CDR2 (germline): MNHEY, SMNVEV (reference sequence). CDR3 bases: TGTGCCAGCAGTTTCTACAGTAACTACGAGCAGTACTTC. Translating gives CASSFYSNYEQYF.

This clonotype was seen repeatedly, ten times or more. The chain couples TRBV14 to TRBJ2-3; 7 positions match TRBD1. Germline V gene lookup returns CDR1 SGHDN and CDR2 FVKESK. This CDR3 has 17 amino acids. Unmatched junction bases numbered 13, after V lost 4 bases and J lost 3 bases. CDR3 in DNA: TGTGCCAGCAGCCTTGACCCTCGGTGGGACAGAACAGATACGCAGTATTTT. Its translation: CASSLDPRWDRTDTQYF.

This chain joins TRBV5-5 and TRBJ2-7; possible D gene TRBD1, 6 bases. The J call may be mistaken, given a closer DNA end match to TRBJ2-1. The CDR3 spans 15 residues. Germline values: CDR1 SGHKS, CDR2 YYEKEE (reference sequence). CDR3 nucleotide sequence: TGTGCCAGCAGCTTCCTCGACAGGAATGCCAACGAGCAGTTCTTC. Translating it yields CASSFLDRNANEQFF.